Listed below are T cell receptor beta chains from one sample, sequenced in a study of blood T cell repertoires in COVID-19. TCRdb's copy holds only in-frame clones and misses some; the assay was immunoSEQ multiplex PCR. The sample includes about 210,000 clones, about nine tenths of them seen just once. The specimen sequenced was PBMCs or T cells enriched from blood (not recorded which). The receptor source for this set is a man younger than 35 with acute COVID-19. Each CDR3 is given without its conserved first and last residue.

V gene: TRBV5-4; J gene: TRBJ2-3; CDR3 protein: AGSGDSSTDTQY
V gene: TRBV7-9; J gene: TRBJ2-5; CDR3 protein: ASSNRQETQY
V gene: TRBV11-2; J gene: TRBJ1-1; CDR3 protein: ASSLDTGLNTEAF
V gene: TRBV28; J gene: TRBJ2-4; CDR3 protein: ASMEGRAKNIQY
V gene: TRBV15; J gene: TRBJ2-7; CDR3 protein: ATSRAPLAGMYEQY
V gene: TRBV19; J gene: TRBJ1-4; CDR3 protein: ASSIADTVNEKLF
V gene: TRBV6-4; J gene: TRBJ2-3; CDR3 protein: ASSEGDRFGTDTQY
V gene: TRBV9; J gene: TRBJ1-2; CDR3 protein: ASSVDPGGDYGYT
V gene: TRBV10-1; J gene: TRBJ2-3; CDR3 protein: ASSESPGTDTQY
V gene: TRBV2; J gene: TRBJ1-5; CDR3 protein: ASSEGGGARQPQH
V gene: TRBV10-3; J gene: TRBJ2-1; CDR3 protein: ATLQGNEQF
V gene: TRBV28; J gene: TRBJ2-7; CDR3 protein: ASSLGTGPYEQY
V gene: TRBV12-5; J gene: TRBJ2-2; CDR3 protein: ASGPSGRAGELF
V gene: TRBV19; J gene: TRBJ2-1; CDR3 protein: ASSIELDRGHQF
V gene: TRBV15; J gene: TRBJ1-5; CDR3 protein: ATSQGVNSNQPQH
V gene: TRBV4-1; J gene: TRBJ2-7; CDR3 protein: ASSPRENEQY
V gene: TRBV12-3/TRBV12-4; J gene: TRBJ2-5; CDR3 protein: ASRLDSRGTQY
V gene: TRBV9; J gene: TRBJ2-6; CDR3 protein: ATGSGANVLT
V gene: TRBV13; J gene: TRBJ2-7; CDR3 protein: ASSSGQSKYEQY
V gene: TRBV4-1; J gene: TRBJ2-7; CDR3 protein: ASSQFGPGRSTSFLDEQY
V gene: TRBV28; J gene: TRBJ2-7; CDR3 protein: ASRHHGQSYEQY
V gene: TRBV18; J gene: TRBJ2-5; CDR3 protein: ASSRTSGSQETQY